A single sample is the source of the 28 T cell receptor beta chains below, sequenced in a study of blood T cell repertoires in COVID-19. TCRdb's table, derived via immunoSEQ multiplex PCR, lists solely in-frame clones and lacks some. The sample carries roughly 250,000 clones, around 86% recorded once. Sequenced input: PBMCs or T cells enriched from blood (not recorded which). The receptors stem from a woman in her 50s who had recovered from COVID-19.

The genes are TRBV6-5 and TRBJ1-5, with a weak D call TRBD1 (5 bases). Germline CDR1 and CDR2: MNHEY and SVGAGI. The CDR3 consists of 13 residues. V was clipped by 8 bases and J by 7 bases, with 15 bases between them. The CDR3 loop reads CASSRGVEQPQHF. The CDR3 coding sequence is TGTGCCAGCTCCCGGGGGGTAGAACAGCCCCAGCATTTT.

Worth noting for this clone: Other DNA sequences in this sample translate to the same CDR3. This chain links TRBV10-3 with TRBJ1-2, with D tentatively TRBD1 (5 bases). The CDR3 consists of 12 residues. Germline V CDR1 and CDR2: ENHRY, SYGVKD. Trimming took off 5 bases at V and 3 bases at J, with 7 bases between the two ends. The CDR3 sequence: CAISQGDYGYTF. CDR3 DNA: TGTGCCATCAGTCAGGGTGACTATGGCTACACCTTC.

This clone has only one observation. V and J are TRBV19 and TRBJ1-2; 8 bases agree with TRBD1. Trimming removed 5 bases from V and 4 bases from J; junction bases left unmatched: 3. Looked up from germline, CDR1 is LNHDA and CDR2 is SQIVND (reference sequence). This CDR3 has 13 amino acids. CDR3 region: CASSGDRGYGYTF. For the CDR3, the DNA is TGTGCCAGTAGTGGTGACAGGGGCTATGGCTACACCTTC.

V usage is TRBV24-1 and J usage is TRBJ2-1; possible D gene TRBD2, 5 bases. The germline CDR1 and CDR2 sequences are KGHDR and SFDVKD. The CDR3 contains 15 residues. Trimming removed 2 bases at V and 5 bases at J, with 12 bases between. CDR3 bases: TGTGCCACCAGTGATTATACCGGACTTAACAATGAGCAGTTCTTC. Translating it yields CATSDYTGLNNEQFF.

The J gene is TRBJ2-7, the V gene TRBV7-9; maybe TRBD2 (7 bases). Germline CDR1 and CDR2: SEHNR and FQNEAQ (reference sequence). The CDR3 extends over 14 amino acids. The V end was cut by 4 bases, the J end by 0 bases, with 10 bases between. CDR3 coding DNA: TGTGCCAGCAGCTGGGGAGGGGGCTCCTACGAGCAGTACTTC. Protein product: CASSWGGGSYEQYF.

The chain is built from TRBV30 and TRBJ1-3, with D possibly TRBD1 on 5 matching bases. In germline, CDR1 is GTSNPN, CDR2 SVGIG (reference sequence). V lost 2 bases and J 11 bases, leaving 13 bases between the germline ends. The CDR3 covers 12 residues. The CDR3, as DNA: TGTGCCTGGAGTCCCAGGGCCCTCCCCATATATTTT. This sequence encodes CAWSPRALPIYF.

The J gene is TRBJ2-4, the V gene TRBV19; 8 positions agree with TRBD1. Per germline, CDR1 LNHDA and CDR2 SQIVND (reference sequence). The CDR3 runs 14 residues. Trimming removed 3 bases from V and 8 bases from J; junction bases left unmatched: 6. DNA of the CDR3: TGTGCCAGTAGTATGGGTCAGGGGGCAGACATTCAGTACTTC. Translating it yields CASSMGQGADIQYF.

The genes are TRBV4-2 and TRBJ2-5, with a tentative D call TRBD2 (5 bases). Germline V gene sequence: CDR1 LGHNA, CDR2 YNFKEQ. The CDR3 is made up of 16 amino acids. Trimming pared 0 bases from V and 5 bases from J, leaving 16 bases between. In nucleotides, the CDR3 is TGTGCCAGCAGCCAAGAGTCGGGGAATGGCGGGGAGACCCAGTACTTC. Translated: CASSQESGNGGETQYF.

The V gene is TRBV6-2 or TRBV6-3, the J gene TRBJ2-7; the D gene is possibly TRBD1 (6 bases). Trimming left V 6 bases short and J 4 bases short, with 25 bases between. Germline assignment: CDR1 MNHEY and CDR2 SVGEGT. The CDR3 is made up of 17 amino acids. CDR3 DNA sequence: TGTGCCAGCAGCCCGAATGAGTGGACAGCTAAGAGGTACGAGCAGTACTTC. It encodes CASSPNEWTAKRYEQYF.

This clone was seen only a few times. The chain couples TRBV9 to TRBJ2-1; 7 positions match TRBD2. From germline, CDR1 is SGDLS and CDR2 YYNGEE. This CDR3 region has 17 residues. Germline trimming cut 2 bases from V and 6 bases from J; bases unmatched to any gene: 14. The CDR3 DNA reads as TGTGCCAGCAGCGTTCGTCCGAGGGCGGGAGTAGGCAATGAGCAGTTCTTC. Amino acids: CASSVRPRAGVGNEQFF.

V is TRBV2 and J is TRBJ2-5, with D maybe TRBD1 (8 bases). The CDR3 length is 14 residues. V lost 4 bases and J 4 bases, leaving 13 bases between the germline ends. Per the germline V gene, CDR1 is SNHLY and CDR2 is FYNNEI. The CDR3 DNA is TGTGCCAGCAGTGGGACAGGGAGGGGAGAGACCCAGTACTTC. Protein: CASSGTGRGETQYF.

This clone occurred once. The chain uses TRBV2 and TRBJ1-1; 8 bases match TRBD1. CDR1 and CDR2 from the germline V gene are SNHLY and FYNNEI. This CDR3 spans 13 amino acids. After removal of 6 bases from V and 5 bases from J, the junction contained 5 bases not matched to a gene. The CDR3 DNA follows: TGTGCCAGCAGGTATACAGGGGGGACTGAAGCTTTCTTT. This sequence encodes CASRYTGGTEAFF. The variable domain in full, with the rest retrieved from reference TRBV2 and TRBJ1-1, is EPEVTQTPSHQVTQMGQEVILRCVPISNHLYFYWYRQILGQKVEFLVSFYNNEISEKSEIFDDQFSVERPDGSNFTLKIRSTKLEDSAMYFCASRYTGGTEAFFGQGTRLTVV.

The DNA for the CDR3 is TGTGCCAGCAGCACTAGCGGAGTCACAGATACGCAGTATTTT. Protein product: CASSTSGVTDTQYF. The gene calls are TRBV6-6 and TRBJ2-3; 8 bases align to TRBD2. The germline V gene has CDR1 MNHNY and CDR2 SVGAGI (reference sequence). Trimming took 6 bases from V and 2 from J; bases not matched to a gene: 4. The CDR3 sequence is 14 residues long.

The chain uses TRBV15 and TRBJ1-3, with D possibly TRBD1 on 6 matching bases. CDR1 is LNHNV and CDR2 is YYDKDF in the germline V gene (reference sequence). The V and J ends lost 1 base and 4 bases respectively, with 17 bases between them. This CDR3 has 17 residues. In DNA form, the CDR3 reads TGTGCCACCAGCAGAGCGAGCCCACAGGGTGCCGGAAACACCATATATTTT. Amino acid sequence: CATSRASPQGAGNTIYF.

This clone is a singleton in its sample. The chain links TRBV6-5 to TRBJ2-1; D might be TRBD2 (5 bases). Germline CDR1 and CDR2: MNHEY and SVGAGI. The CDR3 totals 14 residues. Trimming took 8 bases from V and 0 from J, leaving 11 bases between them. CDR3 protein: CASGRAYSYNEQFF. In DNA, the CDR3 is TGTGCCAGCGGGAGAGCTTACTCCTACAATGAGCAGTTCTTC.

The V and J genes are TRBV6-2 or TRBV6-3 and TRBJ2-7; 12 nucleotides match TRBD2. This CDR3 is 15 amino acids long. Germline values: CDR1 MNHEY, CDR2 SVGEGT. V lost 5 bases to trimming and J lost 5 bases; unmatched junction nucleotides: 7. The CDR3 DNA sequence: TGTGCCAGCAGTCGCGGACTAGCGGGATCCCACGAGCAGTACTTC. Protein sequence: CASSRGLAGSHEQYF.

In nucleotides, the CDR3 is TGTGCCAGCAGCCTCGCTACAGGCTATTCTGGAAACACCATATATTTT. Protein sequence: CASSLATGYSGNTIYF. The gene calls are TRBV6-6 and TRBJ1-3; D possibly corresponds to TRBD1 (5 bases). The CDR3 covers 16 residues. Germline V CDR1 and CDR2: MNHNY, SVGAGI (reference sequence). V was pared by 6 bases and J by 1 base, with 16 bases between.

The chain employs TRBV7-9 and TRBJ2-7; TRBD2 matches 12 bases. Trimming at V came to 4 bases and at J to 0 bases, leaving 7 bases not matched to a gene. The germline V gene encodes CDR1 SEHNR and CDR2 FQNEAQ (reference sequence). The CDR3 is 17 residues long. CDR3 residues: CASSSQTSGRSSYEQYF. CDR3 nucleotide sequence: TGTGCCAGCAGCTCCCAGACTAGCGGGAGAAGCTCCTACGAGCAGTACTTC.

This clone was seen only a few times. The DNA for the CDR3 is TGTGCCAGCAGTCACCCGGACACTGAAGCTTTCTTT. This translates into CASSHPDTEAFF. V and J are TRBV6-5 and TRBJ1-1; D is undetermined. Germline-derived CDR1 and CDR2 are MNHEY and SVGAGI. The CDR3 runs 12 residues. V gave up 5 bases and J gave up 3 bases, with 7 bases separating them.

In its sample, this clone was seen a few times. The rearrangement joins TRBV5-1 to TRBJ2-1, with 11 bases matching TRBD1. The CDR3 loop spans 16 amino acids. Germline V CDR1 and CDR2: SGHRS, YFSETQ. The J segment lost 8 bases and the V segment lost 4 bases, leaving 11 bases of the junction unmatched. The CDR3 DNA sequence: TGCGCCAGCAGCCCCGGGACAGGGGGTCGAGGGGATGAGCAGTTCTTC. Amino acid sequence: CASSPGTGGRGDEQFF.

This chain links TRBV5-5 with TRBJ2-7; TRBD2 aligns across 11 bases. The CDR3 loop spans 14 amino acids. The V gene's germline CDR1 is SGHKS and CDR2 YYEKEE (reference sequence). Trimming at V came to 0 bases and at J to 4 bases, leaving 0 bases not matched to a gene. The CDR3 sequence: CASSLGTSGYEQYF. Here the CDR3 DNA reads TGTGCCAGCAGCTTGGGGACTAGCGGGTACGAGCAGTACTTC.

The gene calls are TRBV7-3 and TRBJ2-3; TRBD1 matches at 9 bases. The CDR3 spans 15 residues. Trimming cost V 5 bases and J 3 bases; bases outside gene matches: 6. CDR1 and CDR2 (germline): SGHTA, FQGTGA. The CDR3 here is CASSGGTGRTDTQYF. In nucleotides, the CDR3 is TGTGCCAGCAGCGGGGGGACAGGGAGGACAGATACGCAGTATTTT.

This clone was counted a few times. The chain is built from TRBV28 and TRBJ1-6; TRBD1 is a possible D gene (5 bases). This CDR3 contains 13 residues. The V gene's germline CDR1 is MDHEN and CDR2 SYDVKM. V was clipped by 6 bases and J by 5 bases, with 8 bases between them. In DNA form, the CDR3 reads TGTGCCAGCAGCAGGGATAATAATTCACCCCTCCACTTT. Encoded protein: CASSRDNNSPLHF.

This chain's CDR3 is CASSEDGGLGAEAFF. DNA for the CDR3: TGTGCCAGCAGTGAAGACGGGGGGCTCGGGGCTGAAGCTTTCTTT. This rearrangement joins TRBV6-1 to TRBJ1-1, with a tentative D call TRBD1 (6 bases). The germline CDR1 and CDR2 sequences are MNHNS and SASEGT. The CDR3 is 15 amino acids. Trimming removed 1 base at V and 6 bases at J, with 15 bases between.

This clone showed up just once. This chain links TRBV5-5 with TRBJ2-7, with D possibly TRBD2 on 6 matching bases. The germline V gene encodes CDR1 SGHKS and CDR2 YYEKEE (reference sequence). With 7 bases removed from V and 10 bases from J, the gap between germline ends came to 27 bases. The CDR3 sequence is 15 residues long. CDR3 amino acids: CASDPGGTGYDSQYF. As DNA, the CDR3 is TGTGCCAGCGACCCCGGCGGGACTGGGTACGACTCACAGTACTTC.

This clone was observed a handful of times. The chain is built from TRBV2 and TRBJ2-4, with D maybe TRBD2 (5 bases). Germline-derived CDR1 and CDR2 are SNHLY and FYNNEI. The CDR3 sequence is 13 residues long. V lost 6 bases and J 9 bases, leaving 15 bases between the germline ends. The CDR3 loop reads CASSGAPAGIQYF. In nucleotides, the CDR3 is TGTGCCAGCAGCGGCGCCCCGGCGGGCATTCAGTACTTC.

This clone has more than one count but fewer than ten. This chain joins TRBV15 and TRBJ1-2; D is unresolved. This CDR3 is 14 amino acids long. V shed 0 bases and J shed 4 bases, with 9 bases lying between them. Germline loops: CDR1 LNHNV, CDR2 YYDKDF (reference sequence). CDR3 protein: CATSRDNQAYGYTF. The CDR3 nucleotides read TGTGCCACCAGCAGAGATAACCAGGCCTATGGCTACACCTTC.

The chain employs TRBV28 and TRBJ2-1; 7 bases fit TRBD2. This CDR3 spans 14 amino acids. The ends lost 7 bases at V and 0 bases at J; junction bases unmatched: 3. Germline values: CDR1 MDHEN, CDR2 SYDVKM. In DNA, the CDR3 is TGTGCCAGCAAGCGGGGAGGCTCCTACAATGAGCAGTTCTTC. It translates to CASKRGGSYNEQFF.